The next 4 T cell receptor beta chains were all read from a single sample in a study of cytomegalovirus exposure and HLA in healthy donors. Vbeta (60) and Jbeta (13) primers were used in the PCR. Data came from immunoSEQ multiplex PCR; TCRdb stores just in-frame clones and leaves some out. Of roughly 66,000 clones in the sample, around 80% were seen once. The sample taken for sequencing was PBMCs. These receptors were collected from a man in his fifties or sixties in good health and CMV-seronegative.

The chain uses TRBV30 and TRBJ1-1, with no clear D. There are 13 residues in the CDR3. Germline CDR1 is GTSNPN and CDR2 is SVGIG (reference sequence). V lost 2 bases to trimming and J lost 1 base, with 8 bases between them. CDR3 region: CAWSPTSNTEAFF. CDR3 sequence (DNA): TGTGCCTGGAGTCCGACATCGAACACTGAAGCTTTCTTT.

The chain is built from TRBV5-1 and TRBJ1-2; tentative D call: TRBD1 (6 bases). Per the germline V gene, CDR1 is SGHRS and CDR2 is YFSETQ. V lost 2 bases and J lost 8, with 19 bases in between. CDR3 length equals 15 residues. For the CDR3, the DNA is TGCGCCAGCAGCTTAGAAAAGGGGGTTGCTCGCGGCTACACCTTC. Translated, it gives CASSLEKGVARGYTF.

CDR3 in DNA: TGTGCCAGTAGGAGGACTAGCGGGGACAATGAGCAGTTCTTC. Protein product: CASRRTSGDNEQFF. The V call is TRBV19, the J call TRBJ2-1, with 12 positions matching TRBD2. J was trimmed by 5 bases and V by 6 bases; bases with no gene match: 2. CDR1 LNHDA and CDR2 SQIVND come from the germline V gene (reference sequence). The CDR3 loop spans 14 amino acids.

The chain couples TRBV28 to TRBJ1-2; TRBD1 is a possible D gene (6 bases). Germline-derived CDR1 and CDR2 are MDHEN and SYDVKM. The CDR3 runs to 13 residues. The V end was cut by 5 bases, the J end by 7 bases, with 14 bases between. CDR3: CASSPQGTPGYTF. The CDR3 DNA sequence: TGTGCCAGCAGTCCTCAGGGGACCCCTGGCTACACCTTC.